This entry concerns a single TCR beta chain. Intraepithelial and lamina propria lymphocytes were released after the graft tissue was processed. Germline V gene sequence: CDR1 SEHNR, CDR2 FQNEAQ (reference sequence). The junction had 8 bases not matched to a gene; V was cut back by 3 bases and J by 8 bases. This CDR3 contains 16 residues. This record comes from a study of graft-versus-host responses after intestinal transplantation. TCRdb's table, derived via immunoSEQ multiplex PCR, lists solely in-frame clones and lacks some. The sample consists of 37,000 or so clones, around 90% of them appearing once.

The receptor was isolated from a human patient who received an intestinal transplant, so some T cells may come from the graft donor. Sequencing used ileum tissue, obtained around seven months after intestinal transplant. The V gene is TRBV7-9, the J gene TRBJ2-1; 12 bases fit TRBD2. CDR3 DNA: TGTGCCAGCAGCTTTGCACTAGCGGGAGGCGGGGATGAGCAGTTCTTC. This sequence encodes CASSFALAGGGDEQFF.